A selection of T cell receptor beta chains follows, all from one sample in a study of blood T cell repertoires in COVID-19. This table comes from immunoSEQ multiplex PCR, and its TCRdb copy is limited to in-frame clones, with some not included. The table records 300,000 to 400,000 clones, more than 75% of them present only once. The source material was PBMCs or T cells enriched from blood (not recorded which). The receptors come from a woman younger than 30 who had recovered from COVID-19. The CDR3 runs from the conserved cysteine through the conserved F or W. D genes are given only for firm matches. Clone size, where shown, is once, few, many, or a class for clones that have expanded.

>NA|NA|TRBV6-5|TRBJ1-4
CATAQGTSEKLFF
TGTGCCACCGCACAGGGCACCAGTGAAAAACTGTTTTTT
>NA|TRBD1|TRBV19|TRBJ2-1
CASSTQAGTGNNEQFF
TGTGCCAGTAGTACTCAAGCCGGGACAGGGAACAATGAGCAGTTCTTC
>NA|NA|TRBV19|TRBJ1-1
CASSIYGNTEAFF
TGTGCCAGTAGTATCTACGGGAACACTGAAGCTTTCTTT
>few|TRBD1|TRBV19|TRBJ1-2
CASRVPGQGAAYGYTF
TGTGCCAGTAGAGTCCCGGGACAGGGGGCGGCCTATGGCTACACCTTC
>once|NA|TRBV19|TRBJ1-3
CASSIDGHRAFSGNTIYF
TGTGCCAGTAGTATAGATGGACACCGGGCTTTCTCTGGAAACACCATATATTTT
>NA|NA|TRBV7-2|TRBJ1-6
CASIRGYNSPLHF
TGTGCCAGCATCCGGGGTTATAATTCACCCCTCCACTTT
>NA|TRBD1|TRBV6-5|TRBJ1-4
CASSKQGTEKLFF
TGTGCCAGCAGTAAACAGGGGACTGAAAAACTGTTTTTT
>NA|TRBD1|TRBV6-5|TRBJ2-7
CASSYSTGGEQYF
TGTGCCAGCAGTTACTCCACAGGGGGCGAGCAGTACTTC
>NA|TRBD2|TRBV24-1|TRBJ2-3
CATNRPGTRVTDTQYF
TGTGCCACTAACCGTCCGGGGACTAGGGTCACAGATACGCAGTATTTT
>NA|NA|TRBV9|TRBJ1-4
CASSVGQYATNEKLFF
TGTGCCAGCAGCGTAGGACAGTACGCAACTAATGAAAAACTGTTTTTT
>NA|NA|TRBV30|TRBJ1-5
CAWSVNMRQPQHF
TGTGCCTGGAGTGTGAATATGAGGCAGCCCCAGCATTTT
>NA|NA|TRBV6-6|TRBJ1-5
CASSYIGADQPQHF
TGTGCCAGCAGTTACATTGGGGCGGATCAGCCCCAGCATTTT
>NA|NA|TRBV28|TRBJ1-2
CASSPYSMDSNYGYTF
TGTGCCAGCAGTCCCTACTCTATGGACAGCAACTATGGCTACACCTTC
>once|NA|TRBV6-6|TRBJ1-2
CASSRDRIYGYTF
TGTGCCAGCAGCCGAGACAGGATCTATGGCTACACCTTC
>NA|TRBD1|TRBV4-3|TRBJ2-7
CASSQDRDRVSYEQYF
TGCGCCAGCAGCCAAGATCGGGACAGGGTTTCCTACGAGCAGTACTTC
>once|NA|TRBV2|TRBJ1-1
CASSGGPSWTEAFF
TGTGCCAGCAGCGGCGGCCCCTCGTGGACTGAAGCTTTCTTT
>NA|TRBD2|TRBV4-1|TRBJ2-1
CASSSRGLAGYNEQFF
TGCGCCAGCAGCTCTAGAGGACTAGCGGGCTACAATGAGCAGTTCTTC
>few|TRBD1|TRBV7-2|TRBJ1-5
CASSTGQGGNQPQHF
TGTGCCAGCAGCACGGGACAGGGGGGCAATCAGCCCCAGCATTTT
>NA|TRBD1|TRBV19|TRBJ1-4
CASSIRDRPWEAKLFF
TGTGCCAGTAGTATTCGGGACAGGCCATGGGAGGCAAAACTGTTTTTT
>NA|TRBD1|TRBV15|TRBJ2-2
CATSRVTGGPGELFF
TGTGCCACCAGCAGAGTGACAGGGGGGCCCGGGGAGCTGTTTTTT
>once|NA|TRBV30|TRBJ1-2
CAWSSQPDRNYGYTF
TGTGCCTGGAGTTCTCAACCGGACAGAAACTATGGCTACACCTTC
>NA|NA|TRBV15|TRBJ1-5
CATSRELHQPQHF
TGTGCCACCAGCAGAGAACTACATCAGCCCCAGCATTTT
>NA|NA|TRBV6-2/TRBV6-3|TRBJ1-4
CASSPARIPSNEKLFF
TGTGCCAGCAGTCCCGCGAGGATCCCCAGTAATGAAAAACTGTTTTTT
>NA|NA|TRBV9|TRBJ2-3
CASSVYADTQYF
TGTGCCAGCAGCGTATATGCAGATACGCAGTATTTT
>NA|NA|TRBV19|TRBJ1-1
CASRRVNTEAFF
TGTGCCAGTAGGCGAGTGAACACTGAAGCTTTCTTT
>few|NA|TRBV21-1|TRBJ1-6
CASDRANSPLHF
TGTGCCTCGGACAGGGCGAATTCACCCCTCCACTTT
>NA|TRBD1|TRBV7-3|TRBJ1-2
CASSPIPGQAEYGYTF
TGTGCCAGCAGCCCTATTCCAGGACAGGCAGAGTATGGCTACACCTTC
>NA|TRBD1|TRBV3-1/TRBV3-2|TRBJ1-1
CASSHGQGEKAFF
TGTGCCAGCAGCCACGGACAGGGAGAGAAAGCTTTCTTT
>NA|TRBD1|TRBV9|TRBJ2-2
CASSPGTVKELFF
TGTGCCAGCAGCCCAGGGACAGTTAAGGAGCTGTTTTTT
>NA|NA|TRBV5-6|TRBJ1-5
CASSLGRTTFENQPQHF
TGTGCCAGCAGCTTGGGTCGGACAACCTTTGAAAATCAGCCCCAGCATTTT
>NA|TRBD1|TRBV3-1/TRBV3-2|TRBJ1-1
CASSGTTQGTGWDTEAFF
TGTGCCAGCAGCGGAACCACCCAAGGGACAGGGTGGGACACTGAAGCTTTCTTT
>NA|TRBD1|TRBV6-5|TRBJ2-7
CASRSPGQVYEQYF
TGTGCCAGCAGGTCCCCGGGACAGGTTTACGAGCAGTACTTC
>once|NA|TRBV18|TRBJ1-1
CASSPPRTDAFIVNTEAFF
TGTGCCAGCTCACCACCGCGGACAGACGCTTTCATTGTGAACACTGAAGCTTTCTTT
>once|NA|TRBV7-2|TRBJ1-1
CASSLALTRVNTEAFF
TGTGCCAGCAGCTTAGCTCTCACCCGGGTGAACACTGAAGCTTTCTTT
>NA|NA|TRBV21-1|TRBJ2-6
CASAGGSGANVLTF
TGTGCCAGCGCCGGTGGCTCTGGGGCCAACGTCCTGACTTTC
>NA|NA|TRBV15|TRBJ2-3
CATSRDFPSTDTQYF
TGTGCCACCAGCAGAGATTTTCCGAGCACAGATACGCAGTATTTT